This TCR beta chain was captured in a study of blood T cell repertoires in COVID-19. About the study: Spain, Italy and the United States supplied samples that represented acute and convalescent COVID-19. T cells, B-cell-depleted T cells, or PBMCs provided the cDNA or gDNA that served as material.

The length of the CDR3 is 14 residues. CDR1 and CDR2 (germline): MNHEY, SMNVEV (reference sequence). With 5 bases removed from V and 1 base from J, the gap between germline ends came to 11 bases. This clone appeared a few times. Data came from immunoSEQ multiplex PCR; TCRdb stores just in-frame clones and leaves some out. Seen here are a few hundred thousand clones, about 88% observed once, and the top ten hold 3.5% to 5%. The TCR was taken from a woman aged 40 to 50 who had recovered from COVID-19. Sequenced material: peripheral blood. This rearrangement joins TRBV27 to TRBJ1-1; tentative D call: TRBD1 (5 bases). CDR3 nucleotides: TGTGCCAGCAGTCCGCGACAGAGGAACACTGAAGCTTTCTTT. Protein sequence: CASSPRQRNTEAFF.